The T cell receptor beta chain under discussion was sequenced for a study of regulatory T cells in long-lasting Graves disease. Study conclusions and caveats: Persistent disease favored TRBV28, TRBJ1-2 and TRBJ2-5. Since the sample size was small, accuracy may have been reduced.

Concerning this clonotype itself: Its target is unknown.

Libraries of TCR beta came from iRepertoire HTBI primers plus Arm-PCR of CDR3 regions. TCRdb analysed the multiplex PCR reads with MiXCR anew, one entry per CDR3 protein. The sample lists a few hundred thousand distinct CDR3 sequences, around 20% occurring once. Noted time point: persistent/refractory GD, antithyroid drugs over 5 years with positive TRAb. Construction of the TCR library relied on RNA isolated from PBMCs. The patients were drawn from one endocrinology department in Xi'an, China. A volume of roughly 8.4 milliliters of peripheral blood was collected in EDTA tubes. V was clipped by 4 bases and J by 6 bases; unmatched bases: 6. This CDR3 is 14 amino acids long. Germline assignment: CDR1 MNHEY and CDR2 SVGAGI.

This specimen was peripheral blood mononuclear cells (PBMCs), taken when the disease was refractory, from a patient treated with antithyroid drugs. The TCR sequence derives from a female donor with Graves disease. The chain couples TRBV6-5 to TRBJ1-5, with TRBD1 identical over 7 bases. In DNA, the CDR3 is TGTGCCAGCAGTTTAATACAGGGGACTCAGCCCCAGCATTTT. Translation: CASSLIQGTQPQHF.